This T cell receptor beta chain was observed in a study of T cell changes during pregnancy in multiple sclerosis. Libraries were prepared by immunoSEQ multiplex PCR; TCRdb keeps only in-frame clonotypes and omits some of them. Of more than 55,000 clones listed, more than 85% were seen once; the top ten hold about 0.93%. From germline, CDR1 is SEHNR and CDR2 FQNEAQ (reference sequence). V lost 4 bases, J lost 5 bases, and 15 bases lay in between. The CDR3 is 16 residues long. The source is a female donor with multiple sclerosis, enrolled in a pregnancy study. Here the sequenced sample was peripheral blood, taken in the first trimester of pregnancy. The gene calls are TRBV7-9 and TRBJ1-6; a possible D gene is TRBD1 (6 bases). The CDR3 spells CASSSPPGVDNSPLHF. The CDR3 nucleotides are TGTGCCAGCAGCTCCCCCCCAGGGGTCGATAATTCACCCCTCCACTTT.